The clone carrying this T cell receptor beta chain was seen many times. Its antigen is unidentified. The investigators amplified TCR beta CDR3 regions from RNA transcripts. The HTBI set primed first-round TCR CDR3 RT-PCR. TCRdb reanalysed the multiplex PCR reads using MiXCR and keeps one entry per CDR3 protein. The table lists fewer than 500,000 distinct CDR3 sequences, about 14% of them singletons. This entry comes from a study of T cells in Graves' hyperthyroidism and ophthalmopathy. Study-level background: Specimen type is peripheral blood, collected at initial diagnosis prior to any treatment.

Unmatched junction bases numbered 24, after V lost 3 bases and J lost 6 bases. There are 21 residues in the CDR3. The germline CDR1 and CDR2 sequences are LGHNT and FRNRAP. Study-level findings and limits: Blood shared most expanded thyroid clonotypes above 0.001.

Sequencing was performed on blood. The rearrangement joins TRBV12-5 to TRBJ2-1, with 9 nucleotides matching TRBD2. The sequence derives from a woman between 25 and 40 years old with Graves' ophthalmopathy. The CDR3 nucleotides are TGTGCTAGTGGTTTTTCGGGAAAGTTCGAGACAGGCGGGGGGGCGGGCAATGAGCAGTTCTTC. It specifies CASGFSGKFETGGGAGNEQFF.